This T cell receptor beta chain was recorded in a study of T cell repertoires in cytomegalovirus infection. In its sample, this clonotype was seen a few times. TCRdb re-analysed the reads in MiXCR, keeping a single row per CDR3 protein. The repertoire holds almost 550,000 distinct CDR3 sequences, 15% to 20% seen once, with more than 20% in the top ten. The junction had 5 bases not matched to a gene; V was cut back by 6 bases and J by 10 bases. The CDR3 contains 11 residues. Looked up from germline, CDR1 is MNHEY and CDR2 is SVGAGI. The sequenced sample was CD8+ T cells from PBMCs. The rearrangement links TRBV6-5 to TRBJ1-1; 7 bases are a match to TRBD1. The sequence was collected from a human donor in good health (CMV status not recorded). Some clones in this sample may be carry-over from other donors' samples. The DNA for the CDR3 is TGTGCCAGCAGAACAGGGGTAACAGCTTTCTTT. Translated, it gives CASRTGVTAFF.